The 30 T cell receptor beta chains below come from one sample, sequenced in a study of early T cells in non-severe SARS-CoV-2 infection. TCRdb reprocessed the 5' RACE reads via MiXCR and lists one record per CDR3 protein. The table lists some 49,000 distinct CDR3 sequences, approximately 10% of them singletons. Sequenced input: whole blood. Source of these receptors: an adult who was a healthcare worker with PCR-confirmed SARS-CoV-2 infection or an uninfected control (not recorded which).

This clonotype was seen ten or more times. V usage is TRBV7-6 and J usage is TRBJ2-2; TRBD2 is a possible D gene (5 bases). The CDR3 has 14 residues. Deletions cut 1 base from V and 3 bases from J, with 6 bases between. Germline values: CDR1 SGHVS, CDR2 FNYEAQ. CDR3: CASSLGTYTGELFF. The CDR3 nucleotides read TGTGCCAGCAGCTTAGGGACTTACACCGGGGAGCTGTTTTTT.

This clonotype was seen many times. The rearrangement links TRBV18 to TRBJ1-1; a possible D gene is TRBD1 (5 bases). V lost 2 bases and J lost 0, with 10 bases in between. This CDR3 region has 15 residues. Per the germline V gene, CDR1 is KGHSH and CDR2 is LQKENI. This CDR3 reads CASSPGASMNTEAFF. In DNA, the CDR3 is TGTGCCAGCTCACCAGGGGCCTCCATGAACACTGAAGCTTTCTTT.

This clonotype has ten or more counts. This sequence joins TRBV29-1 and TRBJ1-2, with 7 nucleotides matching TRBD1. Germline lookup yields CDR1 SQVTM and CDR2 ANQGSEA. V lost 3 bases and J lost 8; bases outside the gene matches: 6. The CDR3 contains 12 residues. In DNA, the CDR3 is TGCAGCGTTGATTACAGGGGCACGGGCTACACCTTC. As protein: CSVDYRGTGYTF.

V and J are TRBV12-5 and TRBJ2-3; D gene uncertain. This CDR3 region has 14 residues. Per germline, CDR1 LGHNT and CDR2 FRNRAP. V was cut by 7 bases and J by 0 bases, with 11 bases left in between. Here the CDR3 DNA reads TGTGCTAGTGCCGGCAGATCTAGCACAGATACGCAGTATTTT. Its translation is CASAGRSSTDTQYF. The entire variable domain, with the rest obtained from reference TRBV12-5 and TRBJ2-3, is as follows: DARVTQTPRHKVTEMGQEVTMRCQPILGHNTVFWYRQTMMQGLELLAYFRNRAPLDDSGMPKDRFSAEMPDATLATLKIQPSEPRDSAVYFCASAGRSSTDTQYFGPGTRLTVL.

This clonotype showed up many times. The chain uses TRBV4-1 and TRBJ1-5; no clear D. The germline V gene has CDR1 MGHRA and CDR2 YSYEKL. V was clipped by 1 base and J by 3 bases, with 7 bases between them. The CDR3 covers 14 residues. Here the CDR3 reads CASSQGHPNQPQHF. The DNA of the CDR3 is TGCGCCAGCAGCCAAGGTCATCCCAATCAGCCCCAGCATTTT.

This clonotype has at least ten counts. The V gene is TRBV7-9, the J gene TRBJ1-1; no clear D. CDR1 SEHNR and CDR2 FQNEAQ come from the germline V gene (reference sequence). V lost 10 bases and J lost 0, with 15 bases in between. The CDR3 totals 14 residues. DNA of the CDR3: TGTGCCATAGTTAATGGGGTTTTGAACACTGAAGCTTTCTTT. It specifies CAIVNGVLNTEAFF. The whole variable domain, filled in from reference TRBV7-9 and TRBJ1-1, reads DTGVSQNPRHKITKRGQNVTFRCDPISEHNRLYWYRQTLGQGPEFLTYFQNEAQLEKSRLLSDRFSAERPKGSFSTLEIQRTEQGDSAMYLCAIVNGVLNTEAFFGQGTRLTVV.

This clonotype was counted only a few times. The J gene is TRBJ1-6, the V gene TRBV4-1, with D possibly TRBD1 on 5 matching bases. Germline V gene data show CDR1 as MGHRA and CDR2 as YSYEKL. The CDR3 contains 14 residues. V dropped 4 bases and J dropped 8 bases, with 12 bases sitting between them. The CDR3 region is CASSPKPGDSPLHF. In DNA, the CDR3 is TGCGCCAGCAGCCCGAAGCCGGGGGATTCACCCCTCCACTTT.

The J gene is TRBJ2-1, the V gene TRBV9, with TRBD1 as a possible D gene (5 bases). This CDR3 spans 17 amino acids. Germline values: CDR1 SGDLS, CDR2 YYNGEE. V was clipped by 1 base and J by 7 bases, with 21 bases between them. Written as DNA, the CDR3 is TGTGCCAGCAGCGTAAACCGAAGACAGCCCAGTACAAATGAGCAGTTCTTC. Protein: CASSVNRRQPSTNEQFF. The variable domain in full, with the rest retrieved from reference TRBV9 and TRBJ2-1, is DSGVTQTPKHLITATGQRVTLRCSPRSGDLSVYWYQQSLDQGLQFLIQYYNGEERAKGNILERFSAQQFPDLHSELNLSSLELGDSALYFCASSVNRRQPSTNEQFFGPGTRLTVL.

This clonotype showed up many times. The chain carries TRBV6-1 and TRBJ1-4; D ambiguous. The CDR3 is 15 amino acids. CDR1 is MNHNS and CDR2 is SASEGT in the germline V gene. V was pared by 0 bases and J by 4 bases, with 9 bases between. The CDR3: CASSEAGRINEKLFF. CDR3 nucleotides: TGTGCCAGCAGTGAAGCGGGAAGAATTAATGAAAAACTGTTTTTT.

This clonotype was detected ten times or more. The chain combines TRBV29-1 with TRBJ2-3; D unresolved. This CDR3 has 13 residues. Germline values: CDR1 SQVTM, CDR2 ANQGSEA. Trimming stripped 8 bases from V and 2 bases from J, with 14 bases between. The CDR3 DNA reads as TGCAGCACCACCGCCCAGACCACAGATACGCAGTATTTT. It specifies CSTTAQTTDTQYF.

This clonotype was picked up many times. The chain has TRBV30 and TRBJ2-1; the D gene is possibly TRBD2 (6 bases). CDR3 length equals 16 residues. The V end lost 3 bases, the J end lost 2 bases, and 17 bases lay between the germline ends. CDR1 and CDR2 (germline): GTSNPN, SVGIG (reference sequence). The CDR3 loop reads CAWRGEERDPYNEQFF. The CDR3 nucleotides are TGTGCCTGGAGGGGGGAGGAGAGAGATCCCTACAATGAGCAGTTCTTC. Variable domain in full (rest from reference TRBV30 and TRBJ2-1): SQTIHQWPATLVQPVGSPLSLECTVEGTSNPNLYWYRQAAGRGLQLLFYSVGIGQISSEVPQNLSASRPQDRQFILSSKKLLLSDSGFYLCAWRGEERDPYNEQFFGPGTRLTVL.

This clonotype was seen at least ten times. The chain couples TRBV12-3 or TRBV12-4 to TRBJ2-1; D unresolved. The V and J ends lost 4 bases and 1 base respectively, with 11 bases between them. The CDR3 runs to 15 residues. This CDR3 reads CASSSLVRSYNEQFF. DNA of the CDR3: TGTGCCAGCAGTTCCCTAGTTCGATCCTACAATGAGCAGTTCTTC.

This clonotype was seen repeatedly, ten times or more. This sequence joins TRBV6-2 or TRBV6-3 and TRBJ2-2; possible D gene TRBD2, 6 bases. V lost 7 bases to trimming and J lost 1 base, with 13 bases between them. Germline assignment: CDR1 MNHEY and CDR2 SVGEGT. This CDR3 comprises 15 residues. The DNA for the CDR3 is TGTGCCAGCAAGGCCCCGCGGGGGAACACCGGGGAGCTGTTTTTT. It codes for CASKAPRGNTGELFF.

This clonotype came up a few times. CDR3 amino acids: CASRLGQGYTGELFF. Here the CDR3 DNA reads TGTGCCAGCAGACTCGGACAGGGGTACACCGGGGAGCTGTTTTTT. V usage is TRBV27 and J usage is TRBJ2-2, with 9 bases that match TRBD1. The ends lost 6 bases at V and 3 bases at J; junction bases unmatched: 5. The germline V gene has CDR1 MNHEY and CDR2 SMNVEV (reference sequence). The CDR3 is made up of 15 amino acids.

This clonotype was detected many times. The rearrangement uses TRBV12-3 or TRBV12-4 and TRBJ2-4; weak D call: TRBD1 (6 bases). V lost 10 bases and J lost 7, with 11 bases in between. CDR3 length: 11 amino acids. The CDR3 DNA reads TGTGCCACCCAGGGGATGAACATTCAGTACTTC. Translation: CATQGMNIQYF.

The CDR3: CASRGLETNEQFF. CDR3 nucleotide sequence: TGCGCCAGCAGGGGTTTGGAAACCAATGAGCAGTTCTTC. This chain connects TRBV5-1 to TRBJ2-1, with D unresolved. Per germline, CDR1 SGHRS and CDR2 YFSETQ. Trimming removed 5 bases at V and 6 bases at J, with 12 bases between. This CDR3 is built from 13 residues.

This clonotype was seen ten or more times. In DNA, the CDR3 is TGTGCCAGCAGCTGGGGACAGGGAGGCGAGCAGTACTTC. Its protein product is CASSWGQGGEQYF. The chain carries TRBV7-3 and TRBJ2-7, with 9 bases fitting TRBD1. The V and J ends lost 4 bases and 6 bases, in that order; junction bases with no gene match: 4. CDR1 is SGHTA and CDR2 is FQGTGA in the germline V gene. The CDR3 spans 13 residues.

Ten or more counts support this clonotype. CDR3 sequence (DNA): TGTGCAAGTCGCTTAGCGGCCGGCCCCAGCGGTATTTACAATGAGCAGTTCTTC. It translates to CASRLAAGPSGIYNEQFF. The rearrangement links TRBV12-2 to TRBJ2-1; TRBD1 reflects the table's D call only, with no check against the DNA. TRBV12-2 is a pseudogene. This CDR3 region has 18 residues.

This clonotype showed up many times. The rearrangement links TRBV6-5 to TRBJ2-7; D is uncertain. Germline V CDR1 and CDR2: MNHEY, SVGAGI. The V gene lost 2 bases and the J gene lost 5 bases, with 13 bases spanning the gap. CDR3 length equals 14 residues. The DNA of the CDR3 is TGTGCCAGCAGTTACGACGCTACGTTCGACGAGCAGTACTTC. It specifies CASSYDATFDEQYF.

This clonotype was recorded at least ten times. Sequence at one end of the junction differs from germline and may be a read error. The chain joins TRBV20-1 to TRBJ2-1; TRBD2 matches at 7 bases. Germline V CDR1 and CDR2: DFQATT, SNEGSKA (reference sequence). The CDR3 is made up of 12 amino acids. The CDR3 sequence: CSTSDPYNEQFF. In DNA form, the CDR3 reads TGCAGTACTAGCGACCCCTACAATGAGCAGTTCTTC.

The chain carries TRBV18 and TRBJ2-7; 8 bases fit TRBD2. Germline CDR1 KGHSH, CDR2 LQKENI. The CDR3 spans 14 residues. After removal of 4 bases from V and 7 bases from J, the junction contained 9 bases not matched to a gene. The CDR3 region has the DNA TGTGCCAGCTCACACCCCGGACTAGCTTGGGAGCAGTACTTC. Translating gives CASSHPGLAWEQYF.

Ten or more counts support this clonotype. The chain uses TRBV5-5 and TRBJ1-1, with a weak D call TRBD1 (6 bases). Germline V CDR1 and CDR2: SGHKS, YYEKEE (reference sequence). This CDR3 spans 14 amino acids. Trimming took 4 bases from V and 2 from J, leaving 12 bases between them. The CDR3 sequence: CASSLTRGNTEAFF. CDR3 in DNA: TGTGCCAGCAGCCTCACCAGGGGTAACACTGAAGCTTTCTTT.

This clonotype was observed a handful of times. The J gene is TRBJ2-7, the V gene TRBV6-2 or TRBV6-3; TRBD2 aligns across 10 bases. The V segment lost 5 bases and the J segment 3 bases; nucleotides outside the gene matches: 10. Germline CDR1 MNHEY, CDR2 SVGEGT. The CDR3 consists of 16 residues. For the CDR3, the DNA is TGTGCCAGCAGTCGACCTACCGGGACTAGCGTCTACGAGCAGTACTTC. Residues: CASSRPTGTSVYEQYF.

This chain uses TRBV3-1 with TRBJ1-2; D uncertain. CDR1 LGHDT and CDR2 YNNKEL come from the germline V gene (reference sequence). Trimming left V 2 bases short and J 8 bases short, with 6 bases between. CDR3 length: 11 residues. The CDR3 sequence is CASSQQGGYTF. The CDR3 DNA follows: TGTGCCAGCAGCCAACAAGGAGGCTACACCTTC. The whole variable domain, remainder taken from reference TRBV3-1 and TRBJ1-2, is DTAVSQTPKYLVTQMGNDKSIKCEQNLGHDTMYWYKQDSKKFLKIMFSYNNKELIINETVPNRFSPKSPDKAHLNLHINSLELGDSAVYFCASSQQGGYTFGSGTRLTVV.

The V gene is TRBV7-6, the J gene TRBJ2-1; 10 bases fit TRBD2. V was clipped by 1 base and J by 2 bases; unmatched bases: 2. Germline CDR1 reads SGHVS; CDR2 reads FNYEAQ. The CDR3 consists of 16 residues. CDR3 in DNA: TGTGCCAGCAGCTTAGTCGGGACTAGCGCCTACAATGAGCAGTTCTTC. Residues: CASSLVGTSAYNEQFF.

V and J are TRBV6-1 and TRBJ2-7; TRBD1 is a possible D gene (6 bases). Trimming removed 5 bases at V and 2 bases at J, with 19 bases between. The CDR3 is 16 residues long. Germline V lookup: CDR1 MNHNS, CDR2 SASEGT. The CDR3 here is CASSNRDMRGPYEQYF. The DNA of the CDR3 is TGTGCCAGCAGTAACCGGGACATGAGGGGCCCCTACGAGCAGTACTTC.

This sequence joins TRBV3-1 and TRBJ2-3; the D call may be TRBD1 or TRBD2 (5 bases each). Looked up from germline, CDR1 is LGHDT and CDR2 is YNNKEL (reference sequence). V was shortened by 2 bases and J by 6 bases, with 18 bases between the two germline ends. The CDR3 loop spans 16 amino acids. The CDR3 nucleotides read TGTGCCAGCAGCCAATCGGGACGCGGAGCTGCGGATACGCAGTATTTT. Translated, it gives CASSQSGRGAADTQYF.

J is TRBJ2-7 and V is TRBV3-1; TRBD1 is a possible D gene (6 bases). Between the trimmed V and J ends, which lost 8 bases and 0 bases, there was a span of 8 bases. The CDR3 covers 12 residues. Germline lookup yields CDR1 LGHDT and CDR2 YNNKEL (reference sequence). Here the CDR3 reads CASQDSSYEQYF. Here the CDR3 DNA reads TGTGCCAGCCAGGACAGCTCCTACGAGCAGTACTTC.

The V and J genes are TRBV2 and TRBJ2-7; D not certain. Looked up from germline, CDR1 is SNHLY and CDR2 is FYNNEI. Deletions cut 4 bases from V and 0 bases from J, with 4 bases between. CDR3 length: 12 residues. This CDR3 is CASSVHSYEQYF. The CDR3 nucleotides are TGTGCCAGCAGTGTACACTCCTACGAGCAGTACTTC.

This clonotype was counted at least ten times. J is TRBJ2-1 and V is TRBV6-5, with 8 nucleotides matching TRBD1. Germline CDR1 and CDR2: MNHEY and SVGAGI. The CDR3 has 17 amino acids. The V gene end was trimmed by 5 bases and the J gene end by 3 bases; junction bases not matched to a gene: 12. As DNA, the CDR3 is TGTGCCAGCAGTCACCTGCGGCAGGGGGCAATCTACAATGAGCAGTTCTTC. It specifies CASSHLRQGAIYNEQFF.